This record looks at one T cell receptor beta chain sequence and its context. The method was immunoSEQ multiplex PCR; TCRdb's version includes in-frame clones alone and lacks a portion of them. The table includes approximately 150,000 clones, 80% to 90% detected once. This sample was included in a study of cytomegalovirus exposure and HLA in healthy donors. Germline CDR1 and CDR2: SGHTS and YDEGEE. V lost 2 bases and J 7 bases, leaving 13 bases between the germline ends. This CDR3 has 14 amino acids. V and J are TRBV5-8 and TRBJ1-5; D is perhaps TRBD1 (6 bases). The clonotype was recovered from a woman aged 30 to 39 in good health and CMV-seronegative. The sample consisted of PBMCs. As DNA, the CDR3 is TGTGCCAGCAGCTTACAGGGATTCGGGCAGCCCCAGCATTTT. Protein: CASSLQGFGQPQHF.